These 23 T cell receptor beta chains were sequenced from one sample in a study of OX40 agonist ivuxolimab in advanced cancers. Profiled with immunoSEQ multiplex PCR; TCRdb holds only in-frame clones, not every one. The data hold tens of thousands of clones, with over 80% observed a single time. The sequencing used CD4+ or CD8+ T cells sorted from blood, collected in a trial of the OX40 agonist ivuxolimab. Source of these receptors: an adult with an advanced solid tumor such as melanoma, head and neck, liver or kidney cancer.

V and J are TRBV7-9 and TRBJ2-1, with TRBD2 identical over 15 bases. The CDR3 spans 16 residues. V trimming: 5 bases; J trimming: 5 bases; junction bases outside the gene matches: 4. Germline lookup yields CDR1 SEHNR and CDR2 FQNEAQ (reference sequence). CDR3 loop: CASSPRTSGGDNEQFF. For the CDR3, the DNA is TGTGCCAGCAGCCCGCGGACTAGCGGGGGGGACAATGAGCAGTTCTTC.

The rearrangement links TRBV6-5 to TRBJ2-2, with D unclear. The CDR3 totals 14 residues. The germline CDR1 and CDR2 sequences are MNHEY and SVGAGI. The germline V and J ends were trimmed by 2 bases and 1 base, with 5 bases remaining between them. The CDR3 region is CASSYGENTGELFF. The CDR3 DNA follows: TGTGCCAGCAGTTACGGGGAGAACACCGGGGAGCTGTTTTTT.

This clone was picked up a small number of times. V gene TRBV6-1 combines with J gene TRBJ2-3; possibly TRBD1 for D (6 bases). Germline-derived CDR1 and CDR2 are MNHNS and SASEGT. The CDR3 runs 13 residues. Trimming took off 5 bases at V and 5 bases at J, with 11 bases between the two ends. This CDR3 is CASSPYREDTQYF. The CDR3 nucleotides are TGTGCCAGCAGTCCCTACAGGGAAGATACGCAGTATTTT.

Here the CDR3 DNA reads TGTGCCAGTAGGGGGACTAGCGGAAACACAGATACGCAGTATTTT. This gives the protein CASRGTSGNTDTQYF. This chain uses TRBV19 with TRBJ2-3, with 11 bases matching TRBD2. The junction had 4 bases not matched to a gene; V was cut back by 6 bases and J by 2 bases. The CDR3 sequence is 15 residues long. Germline CDR1 LNHDA, CDR2 SQIVND (reference sequence). Complete variable domain (other parts from reference TRBV19 and TRBJ2-3): DGGITQSPKYLFRKEGQNVTLSCEQNLNHDAMYWYRQDPGQGLRLIYYSQIVNDFQKGDIAEGYSVSREKKESFPLTVTSAQKNPTAFYLCASRGTSGNTDTQYFGPGTRLTVL.

Comment on this clone: At one end, the junction sequence differs from germline, possibly due to a read error. This rearrangement joins TRBV7-7 to TRBJ2-7; 7 nucleotides line up with TRBD1. The CDR3 is 15 residues long. The germline V gene encodes CDR1 SSHAT and CDR2 FNYEAQ (reference sequence). The CDR3 spells CASSLAPGQPYEQYF. CDR3 bases: TGTGCTAGCAGCTTGGCCCCGGGACAGCCCTACGAGCAGTACTTC.

V gene TRBV28 combines with J gene TRBJ1-5, with D possibly matching TRBD1 (6 bases). The V end lost 6 bases, the J end lost 7 bases, and 16 bases lay between the germline ends. Germline V gene data show CDR1 as MDHEN and CDR2 as SYDVKM. The CDR3 covers 14 residues. The CDR3 DNA sequence: TGTGCCAGCAGAAACAGGGTGGTTAGGCAGCCCCAGCATTTT. Translating it yields CASRNRVVRQPQHF.

The V gene is TRBV18, the J gene TRBJ2-5, with a tentative D call TRBD2 (5 bases). The CDR3 totals 13 residues. Germline loops: CDR1 KGHSH, CDR2 LQKENI. V lost 0 bases to trimming and J lost 5 bases, with 7 bases between them. Written as DNA, the CDR3 is TGTGCCAGCTCACCACCAGGGAGTGAGACCCAGTACTTC. Protein sequence: CASSPPGSETQYF.

This sequence joins TRBV7-8 and TRBJ1-1; the D gene is possibly TRBD1 (5 bases). V was clipped by 3 bases and J by 6 bases, with 14 bases between them. CDR3 size: 14 residues. CDR1 is SGHVS, CDR2 FQNEAQ, per germline. In DNA form, the CDR3 reads TGTGCCAGCAGCTTCATAGGGGATAAGGCTGAAGCTTTCTTT. This codes for CASSFIGDKAEAFF.

This clone was picked up one time. This chain joins TRBV19 and TRBJ1-4; 7 nucleotides align to TRBD1. The CDR3 is 14 residues long. Trimming removed 4 bases from V and 10 bases from J; junction bases left unmatched: 9. CDR1 LNHDA and CDR2 SQIVND come from the germline V gene (reference sequence). The CDR3 DNA reads as TGTGCCAGTAGTACGGACAGGACGGGGGCAAAACTGTTTTTT. The encoded protein is CASSTDRTGAKLFF.

The chain couples TRBV6-5 to TRBJ1-6; no reliable D call. CDR3 length: 8 residues. V was clipped by 10 bases and J by 13 bases, with 5 bases between them. Germline lookup yields CDR1 MNHEY and CDR2 SVGAGI. DNA for the CDR3: TGTGCCATCCCCCCCCTCCACTTT. Its translation: CAIPPLHF.

This clone has just a few counts. The J gene is TRBJ2-7, the V gene TRBV11-3; D is tentatively TRBD1 or TRBD2 (5 bases each). Germline-derived CDR1 and CDR2 are SGHNT and YENEEA. V gave up 1 base and J gave up 6 bases, with 7 bases separating them. The CDR3 is 12 residues long. The CDR3 spells CASSLGGVEQYF. The CDR3 nucleotides are TGTGCCAGCAGCTTAGGAGGGGTCGAGCAGTACTTC. Looking up the rest from reference TRBV11-3 and TRBJ2-7 gives the full variable domain: EAGVVQSPRYKIIEKKQPVAFWCNPISGHNTLYWYLQNLGQGPELLIRYENEEAVDDSQLPKDRFSAERLKGVDSTLKIQPAELGDSAVYLCASSLGGVEQYFGPGTRLTVT.

This rearrangement joins TRBV9 to TRBJ2-2; 9 bases are shared with TRBD1. The V and J ends lost 4 bases and 5 bases, in that order; junction bases with no gene match: 9. The CDR3 is 16 residues long. Per germline, CDR1 SGDLS and CDR2 YYNGEE. The CDR3: CASSPHGTGRTGELFF. In nucleotides, the CDR3 is TGTGCCAGCAGCCCCCACGGGACAGGGAGAACCGGGGAGCTGTTTTTT.

This clone occurred once. The chain joins TRBV28 to TRBJ1-2, with D maybe TRBD1 (5 bases). Germline assignment: CDR1 MDHEN and CDR2 SYDVKM. The CDR3 is 12 residues long. V was pared by 7 bases and J by 4 bases, with 10 bases between. CDR3 in amino acids: CASTRASYGYTF. The CDR3 nucleotides read TGTGCCAGCACCAGGGCTTCCTATGGCTACACCTTC.

This clone was found a few times. The rearrangement uses TRBV9 and TRBJ1-6, with D perhaps TRBD1 (6 bases). The germline V gene encodes CDR1 SGDLS and CDR2 YYNGEE. The CDR3 spans 13 residues. Trimming removed 4 bases at V and 8 bases at J, with 10 bases between. CDR3 residues: CASSLDRDSPLHF. The DNA for the CDR3 is TGTGCCAGCAGCCTGGACAGAGATTCACCCCTCCACTTT.

The V and J genes are TRBV5-1 and TRBJ2-5; the D is unclear. The germline V gene encodes CDR1 SGHRS and CDR2 YFSETQ. This CDR3 comprises 14 residues. V dropped 1 base and J dropped 5 bases, with 12 bases sitting between them. The DNA of the CDR3 is TGCGCCAGCAGCTTGAAGTCAGAAAGGGAGACCCAGTACTTC. It codes for CASSLKSERETQYF.

As concerns this clone: A junction end diverges from the germline sequence, so it may reflect a read error. The V call is TRBV7-7, the J call TRBJ2-3, with D maybe TRBD2 (5 bases). This CDR3 is built from 13 residues. The germline CDR1 and CDR2 sequences are SSHAT and FNYEAQ (reference sequence). The CDR3 is CASSLEERYPPYF. CDR3 bases: TGTGCTAGCAGCTTAGAGGAGCGGTACCCGCCGTATTTT.

This clone occurred once. The CDR3, as DNA: TGTGCCAGCAGCTTAGCGGCGGTCTCAGAGACCCAGTACTTC. This gives the protein CASSLAAVSETQYF. The gene calls are TRBV7-2 and TRBJ2-5; no firm D call. Germline V gene lookup returns CDR1 SGHTA and CDR2 FQGNSA. CDR3 size: 14 residues. Trimming pared 0 bases from V and 4 bases from J, leaving 9 bases between.

The chain carries TRBV6-5 and TRBJ2-1; 7 bases line up with TRBD2. Germline lookup yields CDR1 MNHEY and CDR2 SVGAGI. CDR3 size: 13 residues. Trimming removed 5 bases from V and 5 bases from J; junction bases left unmatched: 3. The CDR3, as DNA: TGTGCCAGCAGTACGGGACTAAACAATGAGCAGTTCTTC. Translated: CASSTGLNNEQFF.

In this sample, this clone turned up once. This chain joins TRBV25-1 and TRBJ1-2; no firm D call. The CDR3 runs to 12 residues. With 5 bases removed from V and 8 bases from J, the gap between germline ends came to 12 bases. Germline V lookup: CDR1 MGHDK, CDR2 SYGVNS. The DNA of the CDR3 is TGTGCCAGCAGTACGAACGTTCGGGGCTACACCTTC. Amino acid sequence: CASSTNVRGYTF.

The sample holds one count of this clone. This chain uses TRBV6-5 with TRBJ2-3; 10 bases are shared with TRBD2. The V segment lost 2 bases and the J segment 4 bases; nucleotides outside the gene matches: 6. This CDR3 contains 16 residues. CDR1 is MNHEY and CDR2 is SVGAGI in the germline V gene. This CDR3 is CASSYPGLASPDTQYF. The CDR3, as DNA: TGTGCCAGCAGTTACCCGGGACTAGCGAGTCCAGATACGCAGTATTTT.

This clone has a handful of counts. J is TRBJ2-5 and V is TRBV21-1. TRBV21-1 is a listed pseudogene. CDR3 length: 12 residues. The CDR3 is CARGGGPETQYF. As DNA, the CDR3 is TGTGCCAGGGGGGGCGGGCCAGAGACCCAGTACTTC.

V and J are TRBV9 and TRBJ2-4, with a weak D call TRBD1 (6 bases). This CDR3 spans 15 amino acids. The V and J ends lost 3 bases and 5 bases respectively, with 15 bases between them. The germline gives CDR1 SGDLS, CDR2 YYNGEE. The CDR3 region has the DNA TGTGCCAGCAGCGGAGGGGGACACACAGAAAACATTCAGTACTTC. Translated: CASSGGGHTENIQYF.

This chain uses TRBV7-2 with TRBJ2-3, with 8 bases lining up with TRBD1. The V gene's germline CDR1 is SGHTA and CDR2 FQGNSA. The CDR3 totals 17 residues. J was trimmed by 1 base and V by 0 bases; bases with no gene match: 6. Here the CDR3 DNA reads TGTGCCAGCAGCTTAGCGTGGGAGACAGGGGGCACAGATACGCAGTATTTT. Its protein is CASSLAWETGGTDTQYF.